These 14 T cell receptor beta chains came from one sample sequenced in a study of blood T cell repertoires in COVID-19. Clones were sequenced by immunoSEQ multiplex PCR, and TCRdb holds only the in-frame ones, with some missing. Altogether 200,000 to 250,000 clones are present, roughly 87% being singletons, with the ten largest covering approximately 10%. Material: PBMCs or T cells enriched from blood (not recorded which). The receptor source for this set is a man younger than 35 with acute COVID-19.

V usage is TRBV5-5 and J usage is TRBJ1-5, with D unresolved. V dropped 4 bases and J dropped 9 bases, with 20 bases sitting between them. Looked up from germline, CDR1 is SGHKS and CDR2 is YYEKEE (reference sequence). The CDR3 is made up of 15 amino acids. The CDR3: CASSPDGDGLWPQHF. DNA for the CDR3: TGTGCCAGCAGCCCCGACGGGGATGGTTTGTGGCCCCAGCATTTT. Based on the CDR3 plus reference TRBV5-5 and TRBJ1-5, the full variable domain is DAGVTQSPTHLIKTRGQQVTLRCSPISGHKSVSWYQQVLGQGPQFIFQYYEKEERGRGNFPDRFSARQFPNYSSELNVNALLLGDSALYLCASSPDGDGLWPQHFGDGTRLSIL.

This chain uses TRBV7-2 with TRBJ1-1; TRBD1 agrees at 8 bases. CDR1 is SGHTA, CDR2 FQGNSA, per germline. V shed 5 bases and J 1 base; nucleotides not matched to a gene: 3. CDR3 size: 14 residues. DNA for the CDR3: TGTGCCAGCAGCCAGGGGGCAGCGAACACTGAAGCTTTCTTT. It specifies CASSQGAANTEAFF.

Comment on this clone: This specimen includes other DNA sequences encoding the same CDR3. The chain carries TRBV9 and TRBJ2-1; 11 nucleotides align to TRBD2. The CDR3 has 15 amino acids. CDR1 and CDR2 (germline): SGDLS, YYNGEE. J gave up 4 bases and V 0 bases, and 0 bases lay outside the gene matches. The CDR3 sequence: CASSVGLAGYNEQFF. The CDR3 DNA follows: TGTGCCAGCAGCGTAGGACTAGCGGGATACAATGAGCAGTTCTTC.

The chain links TRBV12-5 to TRBJ2-5, with D possibly TRBD1 on 6 matching bases. Germline V gene lookup returns CDR1 LGHNT and CDR2 FRNRAP. CDR3 size: 15 residues. The ends were cut back, 1 base at V and 5 bases at J, with 14 bases in the middle. The CDR3 reads CASGLGGQGLETQYF. The CDR3 coding sequence is TGTGCTAGTGGTTTGGGGGGGCAGGGGTTGGAGACCCAGTACTTC.

The J gene is TRBJ2-7, the V gene TRBV11-3; 9 nucleotides agree with TRBD2. This CDR3 is built from 15 residues. V lost 5 bases and J lost 4; bases outside the gene matches: 9. CDR1 is SGHNT, CDR2 YENEEA, per germline. Written as DNA, the CDR3 is TGTGCCAGCAGCCTTAGCGGGAGAGAACCGTACGAGCAGTACTTC. This translates into CASSLSGREPYEQYF.

This chain joins TRBV7-6 and TRBJ1-6, with TRBD1 as a possible D gene (5 bases). V was shortened by 3 bases and J by 10 bases, with 10 bases between the two germline ends. Germline values: CDR1 SGHVS, CDR2 FNYEAQ. The CDR3 loop spans 13 amino acids. As DNA, the CDR3 is TGTGCCAGCAGCTTCGCAGGGTCATCACCCCTCCACTTT. Translating gives CASSFAGSSPLHF.

This clone was detected a few times. The genes are TRBV29-1 and TRBJ1-4; D remains unclear. This CDR3 comprises 14 residues. The V gene's germline CDR1 is SQVTM and CDR2 ANQGSEA. The germline V and J ends were trimmed by 8 bases and 0 bases, with 13 bases remaining between them. CDR3 region: CSMKKGATNEKLFF. The CDR3 coding sequence is TGCAGCATGAAGAAAGGAGCAACTAATGAAAAACTGTTTTTT.

The chain uses TRBV4-1 and TRBJ1-1; D remains ambiguous. The germline CDR1 and CDR2 sequences are MGHRA and YSYEKL. The V end lost 5 bases, the J end lost 1 base, and 14 bases lay between the germline ends. The CDR3 runs 15 residues. The CDR3, as DNA: TGCGCCAGCAGCAACCCATGGCGGGAGAACACTGAAGCTTTCTTT. The encoded protein is CASSNPWRENTEAFF.

V is TRBV9 and J is TRBJ2-7; 10 bases line up with TRBD1. The ends lost 3 bases at V and 5 bases at J; junction bases unmatched: 11. Germline V gene sequence: CDR1 SGDLS, CDR2 YYNGEE. The CDR3 loop spans 16 amino acids. The CDR3 sequence: CASSAEGGGQGDEQYF. In DNA form, the CDR3 reads TGTGCCAGCAGCGCCGAAGGGGGAGGACAGGGGGACGAGCAGTACTTC.

The chain recombines TRBV6-5 with TRBJ2-3; D possibly corresponds to TRBD2 (5 bases). The germline gives CDR1 MNHEY, CDR2 SVGAGI. Between the trimmed V and J ends, which lost 7 bases and 2 bases, there was a span of 10 bases. This CDR3 is 13 amino acids long. The CDR3: CASTAGPTDTQYF. CDR3 in DNA: TGTGCCAGCACCGCGGGCCCCACAGATACGCAGTATTTT.

Only one count was recorded for this clone. This sequence joins TRBV12-3 or TRBV12-4 and TRBJ2-1; D remains unclear. V was trimmed by 4 bases and J by 6 bases, leaving 7 bases between them. The CDR3 runs 12 residues. The CDR3 DNA is TGTGCCAGCAGTTCGCCGGGCAATGAGCAGTTCTTC. This gives the protein CASSSPGNEQFF.

The genes are TRBV3-1 (or the pseudogene TRBV3-2) and TRBJ2-1; possibly TRBD2 for D (6 bases). The CDR3 is made up of 14 amino acids. The V gene's germline CDR1 is LGHDT and CDR2 YNNKEL (reference sequence). Trimming shortened V by 2 bases and J by 7 bases, and 12 bases separated the two germline ends. Here the CDR3 reads CASSQPGLTNEQFF. DNA for the CDR3: TGTGCCAGCAGCCAACCGGGACTGACTAATGAGCAGTTCTTC.

This clone is a singleton in its sample. The chain joins TRBV2 to TRBJ2-2; 7 nucleotides align to TRBD2. V shed 9 bases and J 1 base; nucleotides not matched to a gene: 8. Germline values: CDR1 SNHLY, CDR2 FYNNEI. This CDR3 contains 15 residues. The CDR3 protein is CASELASGNTGELFF. CDR3 nucleotides: TGTGCCAGTGAGTTGGCTAGCGGGAACACCGGGGAGCTGTTTTTT.

The genes are TRBV28 and TRBJ1-4, with TRBD1 matching over 7 bases. V trimming: 5 bases; J trimming: 4 bases; junction bases outside the gene matches: 7. Per germline, CDR1 MDHEN and CDR2 SYDVKM. The CDR3 totals 15 residues. The chain's CDR3 is CASSPGTADNEKLFF. The CDR3, as DNA: TGTGCCAGCAGTCCCGGGACAGCCGATAATGAAAAACTGTTTTTT.